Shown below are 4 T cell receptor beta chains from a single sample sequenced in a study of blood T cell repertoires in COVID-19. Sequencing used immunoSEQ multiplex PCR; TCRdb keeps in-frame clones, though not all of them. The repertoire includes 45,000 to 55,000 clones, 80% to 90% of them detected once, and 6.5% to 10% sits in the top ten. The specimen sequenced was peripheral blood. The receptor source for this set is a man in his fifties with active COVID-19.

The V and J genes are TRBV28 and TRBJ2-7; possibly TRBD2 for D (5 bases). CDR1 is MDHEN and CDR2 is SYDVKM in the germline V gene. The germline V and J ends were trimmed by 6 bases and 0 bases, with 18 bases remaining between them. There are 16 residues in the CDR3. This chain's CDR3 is CASRQNRGKGSYEQYF. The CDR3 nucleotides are TGTGCCAGCAGACAAAACCGGGGAAAAGGCTCCTACGAGCAGTACTTC.

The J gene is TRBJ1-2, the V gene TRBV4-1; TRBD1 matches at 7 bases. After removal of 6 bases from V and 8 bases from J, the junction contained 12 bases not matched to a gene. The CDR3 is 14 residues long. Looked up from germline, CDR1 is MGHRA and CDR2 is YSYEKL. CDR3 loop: CASREGTGVGGYTF. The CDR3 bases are TGCGCCAGCAGAGAGGGCACAGGGGTGGGCGGCTACACCTTC.

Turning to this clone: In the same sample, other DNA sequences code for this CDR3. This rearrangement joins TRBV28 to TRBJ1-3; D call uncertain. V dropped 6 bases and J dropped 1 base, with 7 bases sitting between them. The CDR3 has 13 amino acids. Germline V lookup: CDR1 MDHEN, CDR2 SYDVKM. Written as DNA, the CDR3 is TGTGCCAGCAGGGCGGGGTCTGGAAACACCATATATTTT. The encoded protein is CASRAGSGNTIYF. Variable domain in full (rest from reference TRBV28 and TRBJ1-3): DVKVTQSSRYLVKRTGEKVFLECVQDMDHENMFWYRQDPGLGLRLIYFSYDVKMKEKGDIPEGYSVSREKKERFSLILESASTNQTSMYLCASRAGSGNTIYFGEGSWLTVV.

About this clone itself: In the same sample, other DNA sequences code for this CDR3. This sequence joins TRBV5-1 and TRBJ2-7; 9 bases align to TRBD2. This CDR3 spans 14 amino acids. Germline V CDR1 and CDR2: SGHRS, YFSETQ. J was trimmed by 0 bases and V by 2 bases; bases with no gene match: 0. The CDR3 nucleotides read TGCGCCAGCAGCTTTAGCGGGAGCTCCTACGAGCAGTACTTC. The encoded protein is CASSFSGSSYEQYF.